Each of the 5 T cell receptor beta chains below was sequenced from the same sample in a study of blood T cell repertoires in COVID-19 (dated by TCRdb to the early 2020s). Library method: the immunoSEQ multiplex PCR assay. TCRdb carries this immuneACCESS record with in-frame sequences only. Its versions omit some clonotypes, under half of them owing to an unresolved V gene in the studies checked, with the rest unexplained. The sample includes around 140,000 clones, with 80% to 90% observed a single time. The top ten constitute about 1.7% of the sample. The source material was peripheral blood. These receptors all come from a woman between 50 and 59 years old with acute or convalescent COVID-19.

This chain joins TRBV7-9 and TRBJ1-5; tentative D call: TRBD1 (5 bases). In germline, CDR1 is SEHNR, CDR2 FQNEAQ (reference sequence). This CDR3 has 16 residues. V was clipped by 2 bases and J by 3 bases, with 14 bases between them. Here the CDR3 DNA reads TGTGCCAGCAGCTTATCAGGGTTGGCGGACAATCAGCCCCAGCATTTT. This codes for CASSLSGLADNQPQHF. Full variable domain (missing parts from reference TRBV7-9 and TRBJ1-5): DTGVSQNPRHKITKRGQNVTFRCDPISEHNRLYWYRQTLGQGPEFLTYFQNEAQLEKSRLLSDRFSAERPKGSFSTLEIQRTEQGDSAMYLCASSLSGLADNQPQHFGDGTRLSIL.

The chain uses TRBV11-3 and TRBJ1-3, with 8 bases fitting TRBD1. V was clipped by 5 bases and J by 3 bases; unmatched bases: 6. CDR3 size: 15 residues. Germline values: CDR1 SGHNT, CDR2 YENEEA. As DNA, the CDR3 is TGTGCCAGCAGCATCGGCAGGGGGCATGGAAACACCATATATTTT. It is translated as CASSIGRGHGNTIYF.

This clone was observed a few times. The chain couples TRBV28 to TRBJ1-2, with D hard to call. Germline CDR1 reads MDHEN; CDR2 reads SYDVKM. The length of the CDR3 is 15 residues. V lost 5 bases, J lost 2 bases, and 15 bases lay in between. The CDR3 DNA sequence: TGTGCCAGCAGTCCACATACCGGGTCCAACTATGGCTACACCTTC. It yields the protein CASSPHTGSNYGYTF.

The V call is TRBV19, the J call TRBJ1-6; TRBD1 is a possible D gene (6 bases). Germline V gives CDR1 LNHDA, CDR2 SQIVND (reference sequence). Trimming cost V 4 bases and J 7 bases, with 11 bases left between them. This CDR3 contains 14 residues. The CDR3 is CASSTWTDNSPLHF. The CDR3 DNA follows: TGTGCCAGTAGTACCTGGACAGACAATTCACCCCTCCACTTT.

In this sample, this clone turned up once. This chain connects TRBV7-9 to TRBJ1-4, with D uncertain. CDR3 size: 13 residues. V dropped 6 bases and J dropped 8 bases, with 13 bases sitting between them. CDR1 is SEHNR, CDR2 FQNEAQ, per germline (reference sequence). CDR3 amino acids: CASSFPPGEKLFF. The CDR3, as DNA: TGTGCCAGCAGTTTTCCGCCGGGGGAAAAACTGTTTTTT.